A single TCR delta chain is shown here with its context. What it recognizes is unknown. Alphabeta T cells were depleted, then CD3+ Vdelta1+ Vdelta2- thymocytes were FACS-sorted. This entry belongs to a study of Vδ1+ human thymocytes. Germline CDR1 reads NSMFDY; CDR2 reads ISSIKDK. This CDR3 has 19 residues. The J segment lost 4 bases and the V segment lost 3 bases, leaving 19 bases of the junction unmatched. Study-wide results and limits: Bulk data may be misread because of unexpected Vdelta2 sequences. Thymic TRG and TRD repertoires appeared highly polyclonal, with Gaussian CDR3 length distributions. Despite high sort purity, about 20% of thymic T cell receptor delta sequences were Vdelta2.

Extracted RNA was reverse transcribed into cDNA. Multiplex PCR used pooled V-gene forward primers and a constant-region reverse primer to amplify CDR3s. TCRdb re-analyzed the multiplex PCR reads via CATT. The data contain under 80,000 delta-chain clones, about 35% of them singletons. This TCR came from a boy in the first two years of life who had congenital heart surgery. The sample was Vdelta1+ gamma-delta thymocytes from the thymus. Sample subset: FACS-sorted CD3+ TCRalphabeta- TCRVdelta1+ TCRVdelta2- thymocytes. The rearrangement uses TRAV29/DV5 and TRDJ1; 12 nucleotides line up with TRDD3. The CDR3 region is CAATESQPYWGILGDKLIF. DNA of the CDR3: TGTGCAGCAACCGAGTCCCAGCCTTACTGGGGGATACTCGGCGATAAACTCATCTTT.